This is a list of T cell receptor beta chains from one sample in a study of blood T cells in healthy people across ages. In TCRdb, the 5' RACE reads were re-called with MiXCR into one record per CDR3 protein. The sample has about 1.4 million distinct CDR3 sequences; around 59% are singletons. Sample: blood. The receptor source for this set is a man aged 18 to 29 in good health. CDR3s include the opening cysteine and the closing phenylalanine or tryptophan. D genes are given only for firm matches. Rows may omit the clone size; those that give it use once, few, many or a size class.

J gene: TRBJ1-2
V gene: TRBV10-3
D gene: TRBD1
clone size: .
CDR3 DNA: TGTGCCATCAGTGAATCTACCGGGACAGGTTATCTCTATGGCTACACCTTC
CDR3 protein: CAISESTGTGYLYGYTF

J gene: TRBJ1-2
V gene: TRBV6-6
D gene: TRBD1
clone size: .
CDR3 DNA: TGTGCCAGCAGTTACGGACAGGGGGCAGGAGGCTACACCTTC
CDR3 protein: CASSYGQGAGGYTF

J gene: TRBJ2-1
V gene: TRBV29-1
D gene: .
clone size: many
CDR3 DNA: TGCAGCGTTGAGGCAGTTAATGAGCAGTTCTTC
CDR3 protein: CSVEAVNEQFF

J gene: TRBJ2-5
V gene: TRBV20-1
D gene: TRBD2
clone size: .
CDR3 DNA: TGCAGTGCTAGAGATCTTACGAGCGGGAGTGAGTGGGGACCCCAAGAGACCCAGTACTTC
CDR3 protein: CSARDLTSGSEWGPQETQYF

J gene: TRBJ1-2
V gene: TRBV2
D gene: .
clone size: .
CDR3 DNA: TGTGCCAGCAGGGTTCAAGGGTTTAACTATGGCTACACCTTC
CDR3 protein: CASRVQGFNYGYTF

J gene: TRBJ2-4
V gene: TRBV5-1
D gene: .
clone size: .
CDR3 DNA: TGCGCCAGCAGCTTGTTGGGACACCCGAAGGCAAACATTCAGTACTTC
CDR3 protein: CASSLLGHPKANIQYF

J gene: TRBJ2-3
V gene: TRBV7-9
D gene: TRBD2
clone size: .
CDR3 DNA: TGTGCCAGCAGCATCGGGACTAGCGGGAGTACAGATACGCAGTATTTT
CDR3 protein: CASSIGTSGSTDTQYF

J gene: TRBJ2-4
V gene: TRBV10-3
D gene: TRBD2
clone size: .
CDR3 DNA: TGTGCCACCTCTAGCGGGAGTGCCAAAAACATTCAGTACTTC
CDR3 protein: CATSSGSAKNIQYF

J gene: TRBJ2-5
V gene: TRBV6-5
D gene: .
clone size: .
CDR3 DNA: TGTGCCAGCAGTTGGGGGACTGAAGAGACCCAGTACTTC
CDR3 protein: CASSWGTEETQYF

J gene: TRBJ1-1
V gene: TRBV5-1
D gene: TRBD1
clone size: few
CDR3 DNA: TGCGCCAGCAGATGGCGGACAGGGAACACTGAAGCTTTCTTT
CDR3 protein: CASRWRTGNTEAFF

J gene: TRBJ2-5
V gene: TRBV15
D gene: .
clone size: .
CDR3 DNA: TGTGCCACCAGCAGTGGAGAGACCCAGTACTTC
CDR3 protein: CATSSGETQYF

J gene: TRBJ1-2
V gene: TRBV19
D gene: .
clone size: .
CDR3 DNA: TGTGCCAGTAGTATTCGGACAGTATCCTATGGCTACACCTTC
CDR3 protein: CASSIRTVSYGYTF

J gene: TRBJ2-3
V gene: TRBV5-1
D gene: TRBD2
clone size: .
CDR3 DNA: TGCGCCAGCAGCCAATCCAGCCCCATACTAGCGGGAGCGAACACAGATACGCAGTATTTT
CDR3 protein: CASSQSSPILAGANTDTQYF

J gene: TRBJ2-3
V gene: TRBV7-9
D gene: .
clone size: .
CDR3 DNA: TGTGCCAGCAGCCTGGACTGGGGTTTGGATACGCAGTATTTT
CDR3 protein: CASSLDWGLDTQYF

J gene: TRBJ1-3
V gene: TRBV4-1
D gene: .
clone size: .
CDR3 DNA: TGCGCCAGCAGCCTATACCTGAGCTCTGGAAACACCATATATTTT
CDR3 protein: CASSLYLSSGNTIYF

J gene: TRBJ1-1
V gene: TRBV4-3
D gene: TRBD1
clone size: .
CDR3 DNA: TGCGCCAGCAGCAAGACAGGGGGCTTCACTGAAGCTTTCTTT
CDR3 protein: CASSKTGGFTEAFF

J gene: TRBJ1-2
V gene: TRBV21-1
D gene: .
clone size: .
CDR3 DNA: TGTGCCAGCAGCCCTCCGAGGGCCCCTCTTGGCGGCTACACCTTC
CDR3 protein: CASSPPRAPLGGYTF